This TCR beta chain was obtained from a study of beta chain features in type 1 diabetes. Study conclusions and caveats: The study left unresolved whether HLA type influences TCRB rearrangement.

Expressed TCRB transcripts were sequenced because the isolated RNA had all been reverse transcribed beforehand. Clones were sequenced by immunoSEQ multiplex PCR, and TCRdb holds only the in-frame ones, with some missing. The profile shows fewer than 650,000 clones, around 16% of them singletons. The CDR3 spans 13 residues. Germline V gene data show CDR1 as SGDLS and CDR2 as YYNGEE. V dropped 0 bases and J dropped 7 bases, with 10 bases sitting between them. One heparinised draw of blood, averaging around 100 mL, came from each donor. This clone was seen once. Antigen specificity is unknown. Sequenced input: naive CD4+ T cells from blood. The chain combines TRBV9 with TRBJ1-2, with a possible D match to TRBD1 (5 bases). The clonotype comes from a man aged 18 to 30 in good health. The CDR3 DNA follows: TGTGCCAGCAGCGTAGCAGGGTTACGTGGCTACACCTTC. This encodes CASSVAGLRGYTF. Based on the CDR3 plus reference TRBV9 and TRBJ1-2, the full variable domain is DSGVTQTPKHLITATGQRVTLRCSPRSGDLSVYWYQQSLDQGLQFLIQYYNGEERAKGNILERFSAQQFPDLHSELNLSSLELGDSALYFCASSVAGLRGYTFGSGTRLTVV.